Listed here is a single T cell receptor beta chain. No antigen is known for it. The entry originates in a study of T cells in localized non-small cell lung cancer. General study points: The study detected a median about 57 of the top 100 tumor clones in adjacent lung. As only one tumor region underwent sequencing, heterogeneity remains possible.

Germline V gene lookup returns CDR1 SGHNT and CDR2 YENEEA. The CDR3 has 11 residues. V was trimmed by 4 bases and J by 10 bases, leaving 7 bases between them. The method was immunoSEQ multiplex PCR; TCRdb's version includes in-frame clones alone and lacks a portion of them. The sample consists of roughly 30,000 clones, approximately 91% of them appearing once. The chain is built from TRBV11-3 and TRBJ2-2; D not resolved. The source was peripheral blood, collected before any cancer treatment. The TCR comes from a woman between 40 and 69 years old with stage I lung adenocarcinoma. The CDR3 here is CASSSYLELFF. CDR3 DNA sequence: TGTGCCAGCAGCTCCTACTTGGAGCTGTTTTTT. The whole variable domain, filled in from reference TRBV11-3 and TRBJ2-2, reads EAGVVQSPRYKIIEKKQPVAFWCNPISGHNTLYWYLQNLGQGPELLIRYENEEAVDDSQLPKDRFSAERLKGVDSTLKIQPAELGDSAVYLCASSSYLELFFGEGSRLTVL.